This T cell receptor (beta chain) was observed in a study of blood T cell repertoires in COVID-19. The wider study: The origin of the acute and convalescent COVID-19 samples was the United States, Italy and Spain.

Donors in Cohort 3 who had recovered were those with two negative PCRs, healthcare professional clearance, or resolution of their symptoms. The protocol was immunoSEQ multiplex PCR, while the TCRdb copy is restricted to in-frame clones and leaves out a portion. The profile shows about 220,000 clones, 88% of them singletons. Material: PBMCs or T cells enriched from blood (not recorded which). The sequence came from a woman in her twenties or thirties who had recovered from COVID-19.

CDR3 DNA: TGCAGCGTTGAAGATCGTAGACAGGGCTACGAGCAGTACTTC. Protein: CSVEDRRQGYEQYF. The chain is built from TRBV29-1 and TRBJ2-7, with 7 bases aligning to TRBD1. Germline trimming cut 0 bases from V and 3 bases from J; bases unmatched to any gene: 5. In germline, CDR1 is SQVTM, CDR2 ANQGSEA. The CDR3 is 14 amino acids.